Shown below are 9 T cell receptor beta chains from a single sample sequenced in a study of Tregs in tolerant kidney transplant recipients. TCRdb keeps only in-frame clones here, not all; method: immunoSEQ multiplex PCR. The sample records 15,000 to 20,000 clones, roughly four fifths being singletons. The sequencing input was Tregs from blood. Receptors originate from a human donor in good health.

The V and J genes are TRBV14 and TRBJ2-5; 9 bases align to TRBD1. The CDR3 is 15 amino acids. Unmatched junction bases numbered 4, after V lost 4 bases and J lost 1 base. CDR1 is SGHDN and CDR2 is FVKESK in the germline V gene. CDR3 amino acids: CASSRVQGAQETQYF. CDR3 bases: TGTGCCAGCAGCCGGGTACAGGGGGCCCAAGAGACCCAGTACTTC.

V usage is TRBV5-4 and J usage is TRBJ2-3; TRBD1 might be the D (6 bases). The CDR3 is 15 residues long. The ends were cut back, 2 bases at V and 1 base at J, with 11 bases in the middle. Germline CDR1 is SGHNT and CDR2 is YYREEE (reference sequence). The CDR3 sequence: CASSFRGYGTDTQYF. CDR3 in DNA: TGTGCCAGCAGCTTTAGGGGGTATGGCACAGATACGCAGTATTTT.

The rearrangement joins TRBV11-1 to TRBJ2-7; possibly TRBD1 or TRBD2 for D (6 bases each). Germline lookup yields CDR1 SGHAT and CDR2 FQDESV (reference sequence). V was shortened by 5 bases and J by 2 bases, with 16 bases between the two germline ends. The CDR3 sequence is 15 residues long. The CDR3 protein is CASSPQGTFTYEQYF. For the CDR3, the DNA is TGTGCCAGCAGCCCCCAGGGGACTTTTACCTACGAGCAGTACTTC.

V usage is TRBV7-2 and J usage is TRBJ2-2; the match to TRBD1 covers 8 bases. The trim removed 4 bases at V and 7 bases at J, leaving 8 bases unmatched. Germline CDR1 SGHTA, CDR2 FQGNSA. The CDR3 has 15 residues. Here the CDR3 DNA reads TGTGCCAGCAGCTACCTCCAGGGGGCGGGCGGGGAGCTGTTTTTT. Its translation is CASSYLQGAGGELFF.

The rearrangement uses TRBV2 and TRBJ2-3; 10 bases agree with TRBD1. V trimming: 10 bases; J trimming: 0 bases; junction bases outside the gene matches: 7. The CDR3 runs to 15 residues. In germline, CDR1 is SNHLY, CDR2 FYNNEI. The CDR3 is CATRRGQGSTDTQYF. CDR3 DNA sequence: TGTGCCACCCGCCGGGGACAGGGGAGCACAGATACGCAGTATTTT.

The chain couples TRBV1 to TRBJ2-7. TRBV1 is designated a pseudogene. The CDR3 length is 14 residues. The CDR3 nucleotides are TGCACCAGCAGCCCCTATCTGGGGGGCGGCGAGCAGTACTTC. Its translation: CTSSPYLGGGEQYF.

V usage is TRBV19 and J usage is TRBJ2-3, with unresolved D. V lost 3 bases and J 9 bases, leaving 13 bases between the germline ends. Germline-derived CDR1 and CDR2 are LNHDA and SQIVND (reference sequence). The CDR3 has 13 amino acids. Here the CDR3 DNA reads TGTGCCAGTAGTATGGGTCCCCGCGAGACGCAGTATTTT. It encodes CASSMGPRETQYF.

The chain has TRBV5-6 and TRBJ2-3, with D hard to call. V shed 2 bases and J shed 2 bases, with 6 bases lying between them. Germline V gives CDR1 SGHDT, CDR2 YYEEEE. The CDR3 consists of 13 residues. The CDR3, as DNA: TGTGCCAGCAGCTTTGGAGACACAGATACGCAGTATTTT. This encodes CASSFGDTDTQYF.

This chain uses TRBV6-6 with TRBJ1-2, with D tentatively TRBD1 (5 bases). Per the germline V gene, CDR1 is MNHNY and CDR2 is SVGAGI (reference sequence). The CDR3 extends over 15 amino acids. Trimming removed 10 bases from V and 6 bases from J, with 24 bases in between. The CDR3 sequence: CAINLSVRGTDGYTF. CDR3 DNA: TGTGCCATCAATTTAAGCGTACGTGGGACGGATGGCTACACCTTC.